Following are 13 T cell receptor beta chains from one sample sequenced in a study of spatial heterogeneity in lung cancer. One entry per CDR3 protein results from TCRdb running MiXCR on the 5' RACE reads. This table has 30,000 to 45,000 distinct CDR3 sequences, approximately 6.8% appearing once. As to time point: sample taken at primary tumor resection. Specimen: PBMCs, collected at surgery. These receptors were obtained from a female donor with early-stage non-small cell lung cancer.

This clonotype was detected ten times or more. This chain connects TRBV20-1 to TRBJ1-6, with TRBD1 as a possible D gene (6 bases). Germline CDR1 reads DFQATT; CDR2 reads SNEGSKA (reference sequence). CDR3 length equals 18 residues. V was pared by 0 bases and J by 1 base, with 16 bases between. CDR3 coding DNA: TGCAGTGCTAGAGATCGAGGGCAGGGGTTATCCTATAATTCACCCCTCCACTTT. It yields the protein CSARDRGQGLSYNSPLHF.

This clonotype was found many times. The V gene is TRBV20-1, the J gene TRBJ1-1, with D unresolved. This CDR3 has 12 amino acids. Germline CDR1 is DFQATT and CDR2 is SNEGSKA (reference sequence). Trimming cost V 4 bases and J 2 bases, with 8 bases left between them. The CDR3: CSAKQPNTEAFF. The DNA for the CDR3 is TGCAGTGCTAAACAACCAAACACTGAAGCTTTCTTT.

This clonotype turned up a few times. The V and J genes are TRBV28 and TRBJ2-3; D may be TRBD1 (6 bases). The CDR3 runs 17 residues. Germline assignment: CDR1 MDHEN and CDR2 SYDVKM. The ends were cut back, 3 bases at V and 4 bases at J, with 20 bases in the middle. CDR3 amino acids: CASSFRVGAAWADTQYF. CDR3 in DNA: TGTGCCAGCAGTTTTAGAGTGGGGGCCGCGTGGGCAGATACGCAGTATTTT.

The sample holds many counts of this clonotype. The V gene is TRBV11-2, the J gene TRBJ2-5; 11 nucleotides align to TRBD2. The germline CDR1 and CDR2 sequences are SGHAT and FQNNGV. V was clipped by 6 bases and J by 2 bases; unmatched bases: 8. CDR3 length: 16 amino acids. The CDR3 reads CASRRLAGLRQETQYF. CDR3 nucleotide sequence: TGTGCCAGCAGACGACTAGCGGGGCTTCGTCAAGAGACCCAGTACTTC.

This clonotype came up many times. The chain links TRBV4-1 to TRBJ1-5, with D possibly TRBD1 on 5 matching bases. The CDR3 has 15 amino acids. V shed 0 bases and J shed 6 bases, with 12 bases lying between them. The germline CDR1 and CDR2 sequences are MGHRA and YSYEKL. The CDR3 sequence: CASSQDPGAGQPQHF. DNA of the CDR3: TGCGCCAGCAGCCAAGACCCTGGGGCGGGTCAGCCCCAGCATTTT.

The chain joins TRBV12-3 or TRBV12-4 to TRBJ1-6, with TRBD1 as a possible D gene (6 bases). The CDR3 contains 17 residues. V lost 3 bases and J 0 bases, leaving 12 bases between the germline ends. DNA of the CDR3: TGTGCCAGCAGTTTTGGCAGGGGTCGCTCCTATAATTCACCCCTCCACTTT. Translated: CASSFGRGRSYNSPLHF.

This rearrangement joins TRBV10-3 to TRBJ1-1, with D maybe TRBD1 (5 bases). CDR1 is ENHRY, CDR2 SYGVKD, per germline. V lost 6 bases to trimming and J lost 3 bases, with 11 bases between them. CDR3 size: 13 residues. CDR3 nucleotides: TGTGCCATCAGGGGGGTTGCGGACACTGAAGCTTTCTTT. It is translated as CAIRGVADTEAFF.

This clonotype was counted ten times or more. J is TRBJ2-2 and V is TRBV5-1; 12 nucleotides agree with TRBD2. Trimming at V came to 1 base and at J to 6 bases, leaving 1 base not matched to a gene. The germline CDR1 and CDR2 sequences are SGHRS and YFSETQ. The CDR3 contains 15 residues. The CDR3 sequence is CASSLRLAGAGELFF. The DNA for the CDR3 is TGCGCCAGCAGCTTGAGACTAGCGGGAGCCGGGGAGCTGTTTTTT.

This clonotype was observed at least ten times. This rearrangement joins TRBV27 to TRBJ1-1; D may be TRBD1 (5 bases). The CDR3 is 13 residues long. Germline CDR1 reads MNHEY; CDR2 reads SMNVEV (reference sequence). V lost 5 bases, J lost 3 bases, and 10 bases lay in between. CDR3 region: CASSLTEYTEAFF. The CDR3 nucleotides are TGTGCCAGCAGTCTGACAGAATACACTGAAGCTTTCTTT.

This clonotype was seen only a few times. V gene TRBV6-5 combines with J gene TRBJ1-3, with D perhaps matching TRBD1 (6 bases). The V end was cut by 9 bases, the J end by 0 bases, with 9 bases between. CDR1 is MNHEY and CDR2 is SVGAGI in the germline V gene. The CDR3 runs to 13 residues. The DNA of the CDR3 is TGTGCCAGTAGGACAGTCTCTGGAAACACCATATATTTT. Translated: CASRTVSGNTIYF.

This clonotype came up many times. The CDR3 region has the DNA TGCAGTGCTATCGTTGGGAACAGGGGGCTGAGTTCCGAGCAGTACTTC. This sequence encodes CSAIVGNRGLSSEQYF. The V gene is TRBV20-1, the J gene TRBJ2-7, with TRBD1 matching 9 bases. The CDR3 extends over 16 amino acids. From germline, CDR1 is DFQATT and CDR2 SNEGSKA (reference sequence). The J segment lost 6 bases and the V segment lost 4 bases, leaving 16 bases of the junction unmatched.

This clonotype has ten or more counts. The J gene is TRBJ2-1, the V gene TRBV24-1; tentatively, D is TRBD1 (5 bases). V was cut by 4 bases and J by 4 bases, with 7 bases left in between. CDR1 and CDR2 (germline): KGHDR, SFDVKD. CDR3 size: 13 residues. The CDR3 DNA sequence: TGTGCCACCAGTGACGGACATTACAATGAGCAGTTCTTC. This codes for CATSDGHYNEQFF.

Many counts were recorded for this clonotype. The chain uses TRBV18 and TRBJ2-1, with D possibly matching TRBD2 (6 bases). The V gene lost 0 bases and the J gene lost 9 bases, with 15 bases spanning the gap. The CDR3 spans 15 residues. In germline, CDR1 is KGHSH, CDR2 LQKENI. The CDR3 protein is CASSPPAGRRGEQFF. The DNA of the CDR3 is TGTGCCAGCTCACCACCGGCAGGGAGGAGGGGTGAGCAGTTCTTC.